This note documents a single T cell receptor (beta chain) sequence. The sample originates from a study of blood T cell repertoires in COVID-19. Study in general: Sites in the United States, Italy and Spain provided acute and convalescent COVID-19 samples. The cDNA or gDNA used as material had been derived from T cells, B-cell-depleted T cells, or PBMCs.

The authors' processing: Counts of nucleated cells, estimated from reference gene primer amplification, were obtained. The assay was immunoSEQ multiplex PCR, and TCRdb's table has in-frame clones only and misses some. For V, J and clone size, that table is used; D and trimming come from the DNA. The repertoire holds around 210,000 clones, with roughly 85% as singletons. The CDR3 is 14 amino acids. V shed 4 bases, J shed 5 bases, and the junction held 4 bases outside the gene matches. Germline V gene data show CDR1 as SGDLS and CDR2 as YYNGEE. Seattle-derived patients entered the study during active infection and were followed longitudinally.

This receptor was identified in a man aged 50-59 years with COVID-19, enrolled during active disease. The specimen sequenced was peripheral blood. The chain carries TRBV9 and TRBJ2-1, with TRBD2 matching 9 bases. CDR3 region: CASSPSGADNEQFF. The CDR3 DNA reads TGTGCCAGCAGCCCTAGCGGGGCTGACAATGAGCAGTTCTTC.